The sequence of this TCR beta chain was determined in a study of T cell responses to AZD1222 COVID-19 vaccine. Broader study findings: An increase in Spike-specific TCR breadth and depth was observed after two AZD1222 doses. Donors were mostly white British, more females; clonal diversity possibly underestimated.

The V gene's germline CDR1 is MNHNS and CDR2 SASEGT. The CDR3 totals 14 residues. With 7 bases removed from V and 0 bases from J, the gap between germline ends came to 10 bases. Assay: immunoSEQ multiplex PCR; the TCRdb copy retains only in-frame clones and omits some. The sample records nearly 110,000 clones, roughly 90% being singletons. Of note for this clone: Its matching antigen is unknown.

The chain joins TRBV6-1 to TRBJ1-3; no firm D call. This TCR was sampled from an adult in good health. The sequenced sample was peripheral blood, obtained on day 0 of AZD1222 vaccination. CDR3 amino acids: CASNAPSSGNTIYF. The CDR3 DNA follows: TGTGCCAGCAATGCCCCGAGCTCTGGAAACACCATATATTTT.